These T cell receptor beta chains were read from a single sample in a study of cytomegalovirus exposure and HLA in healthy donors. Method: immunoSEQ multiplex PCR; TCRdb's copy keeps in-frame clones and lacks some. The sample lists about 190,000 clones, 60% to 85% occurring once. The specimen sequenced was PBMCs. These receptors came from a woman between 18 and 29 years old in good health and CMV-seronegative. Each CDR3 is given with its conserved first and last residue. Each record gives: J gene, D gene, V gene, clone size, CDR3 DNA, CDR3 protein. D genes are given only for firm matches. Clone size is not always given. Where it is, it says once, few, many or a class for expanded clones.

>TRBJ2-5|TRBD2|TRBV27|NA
TGTGCCAGCAGTTTAGGACTAGCAGCGGAGACCCAGTACTTC
CASSLGLAAETQYF
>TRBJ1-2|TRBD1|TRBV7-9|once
TGTGCCAGCAGCCCAGGGGGGCTTGGCTACACCTTC
CASSPGGLGYTF
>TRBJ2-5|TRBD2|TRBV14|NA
TGTGCCAGCTCCTCAGCGGGGGGCCAAGAGACCCAGTACTTC
CASSSAGGQETQYF
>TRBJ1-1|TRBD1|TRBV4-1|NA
TGCGCCAGCAGGGTCGGACAGGGGGCTCAGGATGAAGCTTTCTTT
CASRVGQGAQDEAFF
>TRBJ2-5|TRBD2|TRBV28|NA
TGTGCCAGCAGTTCGACTAGCGGGAAAGAGACCCAGTACTTC
CASSSTSGKETQYF
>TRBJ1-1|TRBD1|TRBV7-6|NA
TGTGCCAGCAGCCCCCTCCGTACAGGGGTAGGCCACACTGAAGCTTTCTTT
CASSPLRTGVGHTEAFF
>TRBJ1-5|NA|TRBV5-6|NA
TGTGCCAGCAGCTACCCGGGACAACCCCAGCATTTT
CASSYPGQPQHF
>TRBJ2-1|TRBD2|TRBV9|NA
TGTGCCAGCAGCGCGTACCTAGCGGGGGGGGCCGCAGAGCAGTTCTTC
CASSAYLAGGAAEQFF
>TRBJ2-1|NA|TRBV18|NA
TGTGCCAGCTCACACAGGGACCGCCCCTACAATGAGCAGTTCTTC
CASSHRDRPYNEQFF
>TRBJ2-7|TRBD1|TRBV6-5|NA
TGTGCCAGCAGTTACAGGTTGGACAGGGACTACGAGCAGTACTTC
CASSYRLDRDYEQYF
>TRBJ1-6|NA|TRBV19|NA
TGTGCCAGTAGTGTGAGCTCCGGGAATTCACCCCTCCACTTT
CASSVSSGNSPLHF
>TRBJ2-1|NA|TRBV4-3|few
TGCGCCAGCAGCCAAGATCTGGCAGGGGTTATGGGCAATGAGCAGTTCTTC
CASSQDLAGVMGNEQFF
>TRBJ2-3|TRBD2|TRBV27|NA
TGTGCCAGCAGTTTCATATGGGAAATTGGGACTAGCGGGAGAGGTGCAGATACGCAGTATTTT
CASSFIWEIGTSGRGADTQYF
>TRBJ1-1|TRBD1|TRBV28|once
TGTGCCAGCAGTTTAGGGACAGGGTCGGGCACTGAAGCTTTCTTT
CASSLGTGSGTEAFF
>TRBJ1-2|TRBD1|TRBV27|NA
TGTGCCAGCAGGAACCCACAGGGGAGCTATGGCTACACCTTC
CASRNPQGSYGYTF
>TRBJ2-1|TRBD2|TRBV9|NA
TGTGCCAGCAGCGTAAGGGAGGGTAACTACAATGAGCAGTTCTTC
CASSVREGNYNEQFF
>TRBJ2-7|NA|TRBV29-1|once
TGCAGCGTTTTACTGGCGGATTCCTACGAGCAGTACTTC
CSVLLADSYEQYF
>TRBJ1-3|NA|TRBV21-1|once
TGTGCCAGCAGCAGACAGACCCGGTCGGGAAACACCATATATTTT
CASSRQTRSGNTIYF
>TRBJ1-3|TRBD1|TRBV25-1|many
TGTGCCAGCAGTGAAACAGGGGCTAGCGGAAACACCATATATTTT
CASSETGASGNTIYF
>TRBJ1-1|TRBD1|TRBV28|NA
TGTGCCAGCCTAACTACAGGGGGTTGGACTGAAGCTTTCTTT
CASLTTGGWTEAFF
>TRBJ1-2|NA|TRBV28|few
TGTGCCTCCCGGCGGGCAGGGAGGGATGGCTACACCTTC
CASRRAGRDGYTF
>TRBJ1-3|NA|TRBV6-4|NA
TGTGCCAGCAGTGGGGGCAGACTCTCTGGAAACACCATATATTTT
CASSGGRLSGNTIYF
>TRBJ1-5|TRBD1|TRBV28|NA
TGTGCCAGCAATAGAAAACTTGCGACAGGGGGCGCTGGCCAGCCCCAGCATTTT
CASNRKLATGGAGQPQHF
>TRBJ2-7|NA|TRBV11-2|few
TGTGCCAGCAGCTCCCTCGCAGGGTACGAGCAGTACTTC
CASSSLAGYEQYF
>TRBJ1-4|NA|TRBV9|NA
TGTGCCAGCAGTCCTCGGGTTTCGAATGAAAAACTGTTTTTT
CASSPRVSNEKLFF
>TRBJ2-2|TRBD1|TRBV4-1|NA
TGCGCCAGCAGCCGGGGACAGGCGTGGGGGGACACCGGGGAGCTGTTTTTT
CASSRGQAWGDTGELFF
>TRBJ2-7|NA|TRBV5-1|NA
TGCGCCAGCAGCCCCCGCGGATACGAGCAGTACTTC
CASSPRGYEQYF
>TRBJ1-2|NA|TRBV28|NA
TGTGCCAGCAGGGTGGGACTAACTAACTATGGCTACACCTTC
CASRVGLTNYGYTF
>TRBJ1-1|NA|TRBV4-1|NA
TGCGCCAGCAGCCAAGGGGCAGGGGATGAATCTGAAGCTTTCTTT
CASSQGAGDESEAFF
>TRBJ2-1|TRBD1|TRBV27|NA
TGTGCCAGCACCCCGGGACAGAGAAATGAGCAGTTCTTC
CASTPGQRNEQFF
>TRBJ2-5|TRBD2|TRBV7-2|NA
TGTGCCAGCAGCTTAGCGCCGCGGGGGGGTACCTTGCAAGAGACCCAGTACTTC
CASSLAPRGGTLQETQYF
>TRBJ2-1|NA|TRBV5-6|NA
TGTGCCAGCAGCGGGGGGGCAGGGTACAATGAGCAGTTCTTC
CASSGGAGYNEQFF
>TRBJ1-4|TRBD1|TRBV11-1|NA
TGTGCCAGCAGCTACGGGACAGGGGGCGCGGAGGTTGAAAAACTGTTTTTT
CASSYGTGGAEVEKLFF
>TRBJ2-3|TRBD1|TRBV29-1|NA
TGCAGCGTTGAAAAGTACAGGGGTGAAACAGATACGCAGTATTTT
CSVEKYRGETDTQYF
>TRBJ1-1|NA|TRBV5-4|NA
TGTGCCAGCAGCTTGGATAGAAATCCCACTGAAGCTTTCTTT
CASSLDRNPTEAFF
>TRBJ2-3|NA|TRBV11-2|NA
TGTGCCAGCAGCTCACTACCGGGTTACGATACGCAGTATTTT
CASSSLPGYDTQYF
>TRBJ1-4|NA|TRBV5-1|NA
TGCGCCAGCAGCTACAGGGTTAACGAAAAACTGTTTTTT
CASSYRVNEKLFF
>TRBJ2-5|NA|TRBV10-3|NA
TGTGCCATCAGTGAGTCGGCTGGCCAAGAGACCCAGTACTTC
CAISESAGQETQYF
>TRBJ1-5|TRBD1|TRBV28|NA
TGTGCCAGCAACCCGACAGGGAACCATCAGCCCCAGCATTTT
CASNPTGNHQPQHF
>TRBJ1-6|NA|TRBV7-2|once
TGTGCCAGCAGCATACAACAGGGCTCAGGATCACCCCTCCACTTT
CASSIQQGSGSPLHF
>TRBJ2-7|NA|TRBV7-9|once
TGTGCCAGCAGCCTGGGGGGTTTTAAGGACGAGCAGTACTTC
CASSLGGFKDEQYF
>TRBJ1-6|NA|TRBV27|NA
TGTGCCAGCAGTTTCTTGGGGGCATCGGATTCACCCCTCCACTTT
CASSFLGASDSPLHF